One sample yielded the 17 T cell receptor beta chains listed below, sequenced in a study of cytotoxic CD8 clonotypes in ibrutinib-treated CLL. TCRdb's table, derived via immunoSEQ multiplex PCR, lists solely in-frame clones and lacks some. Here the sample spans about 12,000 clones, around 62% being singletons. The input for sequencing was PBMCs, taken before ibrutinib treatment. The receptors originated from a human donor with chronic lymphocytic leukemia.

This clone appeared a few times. CDR3 sequence: CASSFSSGERLAKNIQYF. CDR3 nucleotides: TGTGCCAGCAGTTTCTCTAGCGGGGAAAGATTAGCCAAAAACATTCAGTACTTC. This chain uses TRBV28 with TRBJ2-4, with 9 bases lining up with TRBD2. This CDR3 is 18 amino acids long. With V trimmed by 3 bases and J by 0 bases, 9 bases remained unmatched. Germline CDR1 is MDHEN and CDR2 is SYDVKM.

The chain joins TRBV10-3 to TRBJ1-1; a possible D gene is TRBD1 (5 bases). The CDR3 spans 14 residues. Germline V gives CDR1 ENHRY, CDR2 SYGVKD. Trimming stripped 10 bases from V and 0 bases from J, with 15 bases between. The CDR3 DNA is TGTGCCAGCCTGGGATCAGGGATGAACACTGAAGCTTTCTTT. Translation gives CASLGSGMNTEAFF.

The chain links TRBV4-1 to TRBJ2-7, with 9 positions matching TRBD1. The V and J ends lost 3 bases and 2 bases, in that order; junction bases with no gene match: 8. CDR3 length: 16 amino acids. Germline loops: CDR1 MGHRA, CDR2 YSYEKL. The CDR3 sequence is CASSQHPGQGAYEQYF. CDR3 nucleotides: TGCGCCAGCAGCCAGCACCCGGGACAGGGCGCCTACGAGCAGTACTTC.

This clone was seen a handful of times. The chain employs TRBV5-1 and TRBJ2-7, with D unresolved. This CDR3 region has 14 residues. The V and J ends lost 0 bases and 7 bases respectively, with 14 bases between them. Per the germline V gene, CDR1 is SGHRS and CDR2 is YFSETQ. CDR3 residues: CASSLEPPVREQYF. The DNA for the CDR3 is TGCGCCAGCAGCTTGGAACCGCCAGTAAGGGAGCAGTACTTC. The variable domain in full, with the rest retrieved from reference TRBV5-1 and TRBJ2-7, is KAGVTQTPRYLIKTRGQQVTLSCSPISGHRSVSWYQQTPGQGLQFLFEYFSETQRNKGNFPGRFSGRQFSNSRSEMNVSTLELGDSALYLCASSLEPPVREQYFGPGTRLTVT.

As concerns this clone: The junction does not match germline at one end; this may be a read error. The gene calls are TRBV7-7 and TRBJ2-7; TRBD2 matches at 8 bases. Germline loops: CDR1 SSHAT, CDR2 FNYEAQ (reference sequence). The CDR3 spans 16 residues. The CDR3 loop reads CASSLVRAGGEDEQYF. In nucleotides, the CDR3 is TGTGCTAGCAGCTTAGTTAGGGCGGGGGGAGAGGACGAGCAGTACTTC.

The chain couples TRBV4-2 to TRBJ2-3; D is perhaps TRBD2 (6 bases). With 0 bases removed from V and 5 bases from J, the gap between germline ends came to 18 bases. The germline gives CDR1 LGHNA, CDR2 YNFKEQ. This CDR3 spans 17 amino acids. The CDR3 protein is CASSQDYRTSIGDTQYF. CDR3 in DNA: TGTGCCAGCAGCCAAGATTATAGAACTAGCATTGGAGATACGCAGTATTTT.

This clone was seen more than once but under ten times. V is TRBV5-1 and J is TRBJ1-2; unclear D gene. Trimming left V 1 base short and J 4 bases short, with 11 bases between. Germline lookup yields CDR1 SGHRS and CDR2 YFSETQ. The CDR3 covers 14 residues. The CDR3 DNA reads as TGCGCCAGCAGCTTGAGTGCCAGAAGCTATGGCTACACCTTC. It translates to CASSLSARSYGYTF.

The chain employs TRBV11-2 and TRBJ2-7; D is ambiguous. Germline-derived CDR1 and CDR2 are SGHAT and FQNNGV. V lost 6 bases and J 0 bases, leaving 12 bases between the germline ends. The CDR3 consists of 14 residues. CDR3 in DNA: TGTGCCAGCAGAGCTGGCCACAGCTCCTACGAGCAGTACTTC. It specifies CASRAGHSSYEQYF. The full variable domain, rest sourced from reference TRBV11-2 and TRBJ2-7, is EAGVAQSPRYKIIEKRQSVAFWCNPISGHATLYWYQQILGQGPKLLIQFQNNGVVDDSQLPKDRFSAERLKGVDSTLKIQPAKLEDSAVYLCASRAGHSSYEQYFGPGTRLTVT.

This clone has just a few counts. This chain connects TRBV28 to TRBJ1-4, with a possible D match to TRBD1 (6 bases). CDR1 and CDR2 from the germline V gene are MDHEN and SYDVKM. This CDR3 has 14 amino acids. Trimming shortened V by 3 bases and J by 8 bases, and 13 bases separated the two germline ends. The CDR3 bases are TGTGCCAGCAGTTTGCTTGGGGGGCACGAAAAACTGTTTTTT. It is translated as CASSLLGGHEKLFF.

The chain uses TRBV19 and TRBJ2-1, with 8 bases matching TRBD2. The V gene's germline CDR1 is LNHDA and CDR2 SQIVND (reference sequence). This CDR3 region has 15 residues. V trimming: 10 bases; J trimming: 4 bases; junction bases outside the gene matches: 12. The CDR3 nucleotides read TGTGCCACCGAGGGCGCGGGGGGCATATACAATGAGCAGTTCTTC. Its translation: CATEGAGGIYNEQFF.

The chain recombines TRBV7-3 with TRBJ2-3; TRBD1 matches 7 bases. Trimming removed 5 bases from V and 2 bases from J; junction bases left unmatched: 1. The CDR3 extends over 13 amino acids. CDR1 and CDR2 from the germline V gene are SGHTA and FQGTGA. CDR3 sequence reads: CASSGQVTDTQYF. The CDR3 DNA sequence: TGTGCCAGCAGCGGACAGGTCACAGATACGCAGTATTTT.

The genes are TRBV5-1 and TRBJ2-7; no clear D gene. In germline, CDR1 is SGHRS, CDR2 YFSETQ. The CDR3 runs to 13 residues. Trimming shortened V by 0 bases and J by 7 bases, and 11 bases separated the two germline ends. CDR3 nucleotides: TGCGCCAGCAGCTTGGATGTAGTCTCGGAGCAGTACTTC. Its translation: CASSLDVVSEQYF.

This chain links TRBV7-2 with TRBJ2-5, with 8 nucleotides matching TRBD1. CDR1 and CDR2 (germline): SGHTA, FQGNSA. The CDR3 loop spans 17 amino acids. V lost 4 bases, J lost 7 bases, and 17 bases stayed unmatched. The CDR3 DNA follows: TGTGCCAGCAGCTCCCCGGTCAGGGGGCGGGTCTCCGTGACCCAGTACTTC. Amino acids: CASSSPVRGRVSVTQYF.

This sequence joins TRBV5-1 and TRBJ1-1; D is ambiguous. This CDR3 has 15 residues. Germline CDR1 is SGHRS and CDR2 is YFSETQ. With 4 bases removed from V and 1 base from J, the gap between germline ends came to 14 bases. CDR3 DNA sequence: TGCGCCAGCAGCACACACACCGTGGCGAACACTGAAGCTTTCTTT. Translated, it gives CASSTHTVANTEAFF.

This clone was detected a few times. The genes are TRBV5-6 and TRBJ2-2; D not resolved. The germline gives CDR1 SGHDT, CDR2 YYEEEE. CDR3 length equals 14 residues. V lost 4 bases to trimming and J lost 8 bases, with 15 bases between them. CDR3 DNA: TGTGCCAGCAGCGCGGTAGGCCCGAGGGGGGAGCTGTTTTTT. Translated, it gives CASSAVGPRGELFF.

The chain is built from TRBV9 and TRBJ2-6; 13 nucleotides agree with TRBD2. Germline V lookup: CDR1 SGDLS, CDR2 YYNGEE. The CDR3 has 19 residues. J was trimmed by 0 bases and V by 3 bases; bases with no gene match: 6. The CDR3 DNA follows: TGTGCCAGCAGCGCACCGGGACTAGCGGGGCCCTCTGGGGCCAACGTCCTGACTTTC. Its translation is CASSAPGLAGPSGANVLTF.

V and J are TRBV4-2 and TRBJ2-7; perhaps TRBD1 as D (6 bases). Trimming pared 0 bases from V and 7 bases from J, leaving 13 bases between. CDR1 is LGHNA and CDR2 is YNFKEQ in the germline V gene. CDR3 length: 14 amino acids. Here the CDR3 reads CASSQDGAGDEQYF. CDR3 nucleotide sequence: TGTGCCAGCAGCCAAGATGGGGCAGGGGATGAGCAGTACTTC.